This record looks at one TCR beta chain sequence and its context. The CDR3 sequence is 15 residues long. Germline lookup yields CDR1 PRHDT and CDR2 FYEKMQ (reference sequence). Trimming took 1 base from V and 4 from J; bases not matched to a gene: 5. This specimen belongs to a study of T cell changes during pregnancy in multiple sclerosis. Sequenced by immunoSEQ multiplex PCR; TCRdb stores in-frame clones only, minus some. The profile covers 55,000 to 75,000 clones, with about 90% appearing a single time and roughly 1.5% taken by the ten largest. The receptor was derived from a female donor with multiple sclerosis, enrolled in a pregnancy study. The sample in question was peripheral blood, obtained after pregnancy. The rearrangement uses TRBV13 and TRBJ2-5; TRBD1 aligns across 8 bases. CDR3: CASSLARGHGETQYF. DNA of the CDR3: TGTGCCAGCAGCTTAGCCAGGGGGCACGGAGAGACCCAGTACTTC.